Below are 30 T cell receptor beta chains sequenced from a single sample in a study of blood T cell repertoires in COVID-19. Clones were read by immunoSEQ multiplex PCR, and TCRdb kept only the in-frame ones, dropping some. The table lists roughly 90,000 clones, around three quarters of them singletons. Sequences were obtained from peripheral blood. The receptor source for this set is a woman aged 70-85 years with acute or convalescent COVID-19.

This chain uses TRBV7-2 with TRBJ1-1; D gene unclear. Germline V lookup: CDR1 SGHTA, CDR2 FQGNSA. The CDR3 runs to 13 residues. The V end was cut by 5 bases, the J end by 0 bases, with 7 bases between. The CDR3 is CASSVIMNTEAFF. The CDR3 DNA reads as TGTGCCAGCAGCGTAATAATGAACACTGAAGCTTTCTTT. The full variable domain, in which reference TRBV7-2 and TRBJ1-1 provide the parts outside the CDR3, is GAGVSQSPSNKVTEKGKDVELRCDPISGHTALYWYRQSLGQGLEFLIYFQGNSAPDKSGLPSDRFSAERTGGSVSTLTIQRTQQEDSAVYLCASSVIMNTEAFFGQGTRLTVV.

This rearrangement joins TRBV2 to TRBJ2-7, with TRBD2 matching over 8 bases. CDR1 is SNHLY, CDR2 FYNNEI, per germline. With V trimmed by 6 bases and J by 1 base, 8 bases remained unmatched. The CDR3 is 15 residues long. The CDR3 protein is CASRIGTSTSYEQYF. The CDR3 region has the DNA TGTGCCAGCAGGATCGGGACTAGTACGTCCTACGAGCAGTACTTC.

The chain combines TRBV10-3 with TRBJ2-7; no reliable D call. CDR3 size: 12 residues. The V gene's germline CDR1 is ENHRY and CDR2 SYGVKD. Trimming left V 6 bases short and J 2 bases short, with 8 bases between. This CDR3 is CAIRHSTYEQYF. DNA of the CDR3: TGTGCCATCAGGCACAGCACCTACGAGCAGTACTTC.

The chain employs TRBV29-1 and TRBJ1-2, with D tentatively TRBD1 (5 bases). Deletions cut 4 bases from V and 2 bases from J, with 11 bases between. The CDR3 contains 13 residues. The germline V gene has CDR1 SQVTM and CDR2 ANQGSEA. CDR3: CSVGGGLNYGYTF. The DNA for the CDR3 is TGCAGCGTTGGCGGGGGGTTGAACTATGGCTACACCTTC.

The chain has TRBV6-2 or TRBV6-3 and TRBJ1-5; D uncertain. Germline assignment: CDR1 MNHEY and CDR2 SVGEGT. Trimming stripped 1 base from V and 2 bases from J, with 6 bases between. The CDR3 extends over 14 amino acids. CDR3 sequence reads: CASSYLRGNQPQHF. In DNA form, the CDR3 reads TGTGCCAGCAGTTACTTGAGAGGCAATCAGCCCCAGCATTTT.

The chain carries TRBV30 and TRBJ1-2, with a tentative D call TRBD1 (5 bases). Per germline, CDR1 GTSNPN and CDR2 SVGIG (reference sequence). V was shortened by 2 bases and J by 7 bases, with 17 bases between the two germline ends. The CDR3 spans 14 residues. The CDR3 here is CAWSPRGTGSGYTF. The CDR3 DNA is TGTGCCTGGAGTCCGCGGGGGACGGGCTCTGGCTACACCTTC.

This clone appeared a few times. V gene TRBV4-3 combines with J gene TRBJ1-2; D perhaps matches TRBD1 (6 bases). CDR3 size: 14 residues. The V gene's germline CDR1 is LGHNA and CDR2 YSLEER. Trimming took off 3 bases at V and 6 bases at J, with 14 bases between the two ends. CDR3 nucleotide sequence: TGCGCCAGCAGCCAGAGGACAGTCCTCCATGGCTACACCTTC. As protein: CASSQRTVLHGYTF.

This clone was counted once. This chain links TRBV28 with TRBJ1-1, with D unresolved. Trimming shortened V by 6 bases and J by 4 bases, and 18 bases separated the two germline ends. This CDR3 has 15 amino acids. The germline V gene encodes CDR1 MDHEN and CDR2 SYDVKM. CDR3: CASSLVKGEGTEAFF. CDR3 coding DNA: TGTGCCAGCAGCCTGGTGAAGGGAGAGGGCACTGAAGCTTTCTTT.

The V call is TRBV28, the J call TRBJ1-5, with a possible D match to TRBD1 (6 bases). V shed 5 bases and J shed 4 bases, with 15 bases lying between them. The CDR3 length is 15 residues. Germline assignment: CDR1 MDHEN and CDR2 SYDVKM. CDR3 coding DNA: TGTGCCAGCAGTACCGCTGGGGGGGCAAATCAGCCCCAGCATTTT. This gives the protein CASSTAGGANQPQHF.

This clone was seen ten or more times. The chain combines TRBV28 with TRBJ1-1, with 7 bases aligning to TRBD1. Germline CDR1 MDHEN, CDR2 SYDVKM. Trimming cost V 6 bases and J 5 bases; bases outside gene matches: 12. The CDR3 contains 15 residues. The chain's CDR3 is CASRGIDRVLTEAFF. CDR3 DNA sequence: TGTGCCAGCAGGGGAATTGACAGGGTTTTGACTGAAGCTTTCTTT.

V is TRBV30 and J is TRBJ1-2; TRBD1 is a possible D gene (5 bases). The CDR3 has 12 amino acids. Germline CDR1 reads GTSNPN; CDR2 reads SVGIG (reference sequence). V shed 0 bases and J shed 11 bases, with 13 bases lying between them. CDR3 amino acids: CAWSVRAEGYTF. The CDR3 nucleotides read TGTGCCTGGAGTGTACGGGCGGAGGGGTACACCTTC.

The chain uses TRBV3-1 (or the pseudogene TRBV3-2) and TRBJ2-7; possible D gene TRBD2, 6 bases. The germline V gene has CDR1 LGHDT and CDR2 YNNKEL (reference sequence). V shed 3 bases and J shed 2 bases, with 11 bases lying between them. The CDR3 loop spans 14 amino acids. The CDR3 sequence: CASSHNSGPYEQYF. The CDR3 coding sequence is TGTGCCAGCAGCCATAATAGCGGACCCTACGAGCAGTACTTC.

The chain is built from TRBV2 and TRBJ1-5, with unresolved D. Trimming removed 1 base at V and 4 bases at J, with 14 bases between. Germline V gives CDR1 SNHLY, CDR2 FYNNEI. The CDR3 is 16 residues long. The CDR3 here is CASSEVLGFGNQPQHF. The DNA of the CDR3 is TGTGCCAGCAGTGAAGTGTTGGGTTTCGGGAATCAGCCCCAGCATTTT.

This chain joins TRBV9 and TRBJ1-2, with D tentatively TRBD1 (6 bases). V was pared by 0 bases and J by 7 bases, with 13 bases between. The CDR3 runs to 14 residues. Germline loops: CDR1 SGDLS, CDR2 YYNGEE. The CDR3 region is CASSVAYRAGGYTF. The CDR3 nucleotides read TGTGCCAGCAGCGTAGCCTACAGGGCCGGTGGCTACACCTTC.

This clone was seen only once. V and J are TRBV6-2 or TRBV6-3 and TRBJ2-3, with D uncertain. Between the trimmed V and J ends, which lost 6 bases and 6 bases, there was a span of 16 bases. This CDR3 is built from 14 residues. Germline V gene lookup returns CDR1 MNHEY and CDR2 SVGEGT. The CDR3 sequence is CASSLGYWRDTQYF. The CDR3 DNA sequence: TGTGCCAGCAGCCTCGGTTACTGGCGGGATACGCAGTATTTT.

V and J are TRBV9 and TRBJ1-6; the D gene is possibly TRBD1 (6 bases). CDR3 size: 15 residues. The germline V gene has CDR1 SGDLS and CDR2 YYNGEE. Trimming cost V 4 bases and J 5 bases, with 13 bases left between them. The CDR3 is CASSQTGLDNSPLHF. The DNA of the CDR3 is TGTGCCAGCAGCCAAACAGGGCTAGATAATTCACCCCTCCACTTT.

This chain connects TRBV5-1 to TRBJ2-3; 13 bases are shared with TRBD2. Germline V gene lookup returns CDR1 SGHRS and CDR2 YFSETQ. CDR3 length: 16 amino acids. The V gene end was trimmed by 2 bases and the J gene end by 4 bases; junction bases not matched to a gene: 4. CDR3 bases: TGCGCCAGCAGCTTAGGGACTAGCGGGGCGGCAGATACGCAGTATTTT. It is translated as CASSLGTSGAADTQYF.

The chain recombines TRBV2 with TRBJ2-3; TRBD2 is a possible D gene (6 bases). Deletions cut 4 bases from V and 0 bases from J, with 11 bases between. Germline CDR1 is SNHLY and CDR2 is FYNNEI. This CDR3 has 15 amino acids. CDR3 region: CASSVGGFSTDTQYF. In nucleotides, the CDR3 is TGTGCCAGCAGTGTCGGGGGATTTAGCACAGATACGCAGTATTTT.

The chain employs TRBV6-6 and TRBJ1-2, with TRBD1 as a possible D gene (6 bases). CDR3 length equals 13 residues. Germline V lookup: CDR1 MNHNY, CDR2 SVGAGI (reference sequence). Trimming removed 6 bases at V and 4 bases at J, with 12 bases between. The CDR3 coding sequence is TGTGCCAGCAGACTGGACAGAATCTATGGCTACACCTTC. Translation: CASRLDRIYGYTF.

The rearrangement joins TRBV30 to TRBJ2-4, with 8 nucleotides matching TRBD1. The germline V gene has CDR1 GTSNPN and CDR2 SVGIG (reference sequence). V dropped 3 bases and J dropped 5; count of bases not matched to a gene: 3. The CDR3 length is 13 residues. The DNA for the CDR3 is TGTGCCTGGAGGAAGACAGGGGAAAACATTCAGTACTTC. It specifies CAWRKTGENIQYF.

The J gene is TRBJ1-1, the V gene TRBV6-5, with D hard to call. Looked up from germline, CDR1 is MNHEY and CDR2 is SVGAGI. The CDR3 is 14 amino acids. Trimming left V 8 bases short and J 0 bases short, with 13 bases between. In DNA form, the CDR3 reads TGTGCCAGCTCCCATGGGAGTTTGAACACTGAAGCTTTCTTT. It codes for CASSHGSLNTEAFF.

This clone was picked up a small number of times. The chain links TRBV25-1 to TRBJ2-7; D is perhaps TRBD2 (5 bases). The ends were cut back, 1 base at V and 7 bases at J, with 5 bases in the middle. The CDR3 is 11 amino acids. In germline, CDR1 is MGHDK, CDR2 SYGVNS. The CDR3 DNA reads as TGTGCCAGCAGTGAATCGGGGGAGCAGTACTTC. Translating it yields CASSESGEQYF.

The V and J genes are TRBV6-5 and TRBJ1-4; a weak D match, TRBD1 (5 bases). CDR1 MNHEY and CDR2 SVGAGI come from the germline V gene. The CDR3 totals 15 residues. Trimming left V 0 bases short and J 4 bases short, with 9 bases between. This chain's CDR3 is CASSYSAGNNEKLFF. CDR3 nucleotides: TGTGCCAGCAGTTACTCGGCAGGGAATAATGAAAAACTGTTTTTT.

The chain has TRBV11-1 and TRBJ1-6; the D is unclear. The CDR3 has 14 residues. V was cut by 1 base and J by 9 bases, with 10 bases left in between. Germline CDR1 reads SGHAT; CDR2 reads FQDESV (reference sequence). The CDR3 spells CASSLDSSASPLHF. The CDR3 nucleotides read TGTGCCAGCAGCTTAGACAGTAGTGCTTCACCCCTCCACTTT.

The rearrangement links TRBV28 to TRBJ1-2; 10 nucleotides agree with TRBD1. V lost 8 bases and J lost 7; bases outside the gene matches: 10. The CDR3 is 14 amino acids. CDR1 and CDR2 from the germline V gene are MDHEN and SYDVKM. The CDR3 DNA sequence: TGTGCCAGCGTGGAGGACAGGGGGGTCGGTGGCTACACCTTC. Translating it yields CASVEDRGVGGYTF.

The rearrangement links TRBV28 to TRBJ1-2; D perhaps matches TRBD1 (6 bases). Trimming left V 2 bases short and J 4 bases short, with 20 bases between. There are 17 residues in the CDR3. CDR1 is MDHEN, CDR2 SYDVKM, per germline. CDR3 sequence (DNA): TGTGCCAGCAGTTTAGTGTTGGTGTTGGGACACCTCTATGGCTACACCTTC. Translating it yields CASSLVLVLGHLYGYTF.

The genes are TRBV19 and TRBJ1-5; unclear D gene. The germline gives CDR1 LNHDA, CDR2 SQIVND (reference sequence). The ends were cut back, 0 bases at V and 0 bases at J, with 9 bases in the middle. The length of the CDR3 is 16 residues. The CDR3 nucleotides are TGTGCCAGTAGTATAGACGGGATGGGTAGCAATCAGCCCCAGCATTTT. Amino acid sequence: CASSIDGMGSNQPQHF.

The chain carries TRBV5-1 and TRBJ1-1; D unclear. Germline CDR1 and CDR2: SGHRS and YFSETQ. The CDR3 is 14 amino acids. V lost 0 bases to trimming and J lost 0 bases, with 6 bases between them. The CDR3 protein is CASSLGDMNTEAFF. In DNA, the CDR3 is TGCGCCAGCAGCTTGGGTGACATGAACACTGAAGCTTTCTTT. The full variable domain, its missing parts supplied by reference TRBV5-1 and TRBJ1-1, is KAGVTQTPRYLIKTRGQQVTLSCSPISGHRSVSWYQQTPGQGLQFLFEYFSETQRNKGNFPGRFSGRQFSNSRSEMNVSTLELGDSALYLCASSLGDMNTEAFFGQGTRLTVV.

The V gene is TRBV28, the J gene TRBJ1-4; 9 bases are shared with TRBD1. Germline CDR1 is MDHEN and CDR2 is SYDVKM. Trimming at V came to 8 bases and at J to 4 bases, leaving 17 bases not matched to a gene. The CDR3 is 18 amino acids. CDR3 DNA sequence: TGTGCCAGCTCCGCCCCCGGGACAGGGACCTACTATAATGAAAAACTGTTTTTT. Its protein is CASSAPGTGTYYNEKLFF.

This clone was counted between two and nine times. The V gene is TRBV28, the J gene TRBJ1-2, with D maybe TRBD1 (5 bases). The length of the CDR3 is 12 residues. Trimming removed 8 bases at V and 4 bases at J, with 11 bases between. Per the germline V gene, CDR1 is MDHEN and CDR2 is SYDVKM. CDR3 amino acids: CASGSGIYGYTF. CDR3 DNA sequence: TGTGCCAGCGGTTCAGGGATCTATGGCTACACCTTC.